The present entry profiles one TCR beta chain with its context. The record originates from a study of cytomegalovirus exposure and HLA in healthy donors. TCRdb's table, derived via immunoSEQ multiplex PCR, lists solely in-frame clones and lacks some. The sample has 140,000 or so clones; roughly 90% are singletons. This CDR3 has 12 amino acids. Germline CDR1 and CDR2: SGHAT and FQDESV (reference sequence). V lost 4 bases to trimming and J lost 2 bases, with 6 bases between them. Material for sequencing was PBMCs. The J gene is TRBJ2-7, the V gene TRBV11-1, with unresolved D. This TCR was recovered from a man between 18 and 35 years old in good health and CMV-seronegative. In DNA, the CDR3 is TGTGCCAGCAGCTCAGAAACCTACGAGCAGTACTTC. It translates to CASSSETYEQYF.